This T cell receptor beta chain was recorded in a study of shared clonotypes between healthy human individuals. Repertoires were generated with immunoSEQ multiplex PCR, while TCRdb's copy carries only in-frame clones and drops some. The data show a few million clones, roughly 92% seen once. General study points: Having only a few donors restricted how much genetic and exposure-history diversity was captured. Shared across a few donors were 4% to 5% of the naive CD4 clonotypes. Lower generation probabilities were found for non-shared clonotypes than for those shared by all four donors.

The CDR3 sequence is 16 residues long. Trimming took off 1 base at V and 7 bases at J, with 15 bases between the two ends. CDR1 is SGDLS, CDR2 YYNGEE, per germline. The authors divided CD4+ cells into CD45RA+ naive and CD45RA-negative memory subsets. Points on this clone: Its cognate antigen is unknown.

Material for sequencing was naive CD4+ T cells sorted from blood. Subset in this sample: CD45RA+ positively selected. J is TRBJ1-6 and V is TRBV9; D gene unclear. The source of this sequence is a man between 18 and 35 years old in good health. The chain's CDR3 is CASSVYDSAGNSPLHF. Here the CDR3 DNA reads TGTGCCAGCAGCGTATACGATTCCGCGGGGAATTCACCCCTCCACTTT. The full variable domain, its missing parts supplied by reference TRBV9 and TRBJ1-6, is DSGVTQTPKHLITATGQRVTLRCSPRSGDLSVYWYQQSLDQGLQFLIQYYNGEERAKGNILERFSAQQFPDLHSELNLSSLELGDSALYFCASSVYDSAGNSPLHFGNGTRLTVT.